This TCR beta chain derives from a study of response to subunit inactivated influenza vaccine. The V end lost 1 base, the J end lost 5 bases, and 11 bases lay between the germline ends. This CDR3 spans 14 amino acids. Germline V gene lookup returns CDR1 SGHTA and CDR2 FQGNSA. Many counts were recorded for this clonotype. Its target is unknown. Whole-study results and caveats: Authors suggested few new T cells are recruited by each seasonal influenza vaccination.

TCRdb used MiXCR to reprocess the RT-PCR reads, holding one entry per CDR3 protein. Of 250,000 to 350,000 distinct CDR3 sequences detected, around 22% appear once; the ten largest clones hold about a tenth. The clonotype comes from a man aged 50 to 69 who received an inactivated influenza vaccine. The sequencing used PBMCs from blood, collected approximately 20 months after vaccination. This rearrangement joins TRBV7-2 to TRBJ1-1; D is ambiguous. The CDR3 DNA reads TGTGCCAGCAGCTTAGTTCTGGGAGGGACTGAAGCTTTCTTT. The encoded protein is CASSLVLGGTEAFF.